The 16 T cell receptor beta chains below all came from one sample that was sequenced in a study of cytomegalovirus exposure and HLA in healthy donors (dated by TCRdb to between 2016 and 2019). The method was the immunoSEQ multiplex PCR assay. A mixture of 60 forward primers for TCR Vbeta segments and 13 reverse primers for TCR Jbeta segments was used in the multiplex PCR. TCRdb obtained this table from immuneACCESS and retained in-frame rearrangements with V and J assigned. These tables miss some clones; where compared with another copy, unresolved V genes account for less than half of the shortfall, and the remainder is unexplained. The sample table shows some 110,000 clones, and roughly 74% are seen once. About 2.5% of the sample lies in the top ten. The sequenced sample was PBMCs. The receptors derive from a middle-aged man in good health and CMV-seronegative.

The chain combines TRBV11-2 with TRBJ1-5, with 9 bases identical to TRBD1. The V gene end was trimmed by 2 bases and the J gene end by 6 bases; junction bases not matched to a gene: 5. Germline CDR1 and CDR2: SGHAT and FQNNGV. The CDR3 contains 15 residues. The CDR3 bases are TGTGCCAGCAGCTTATGGACAGGGGTGACTCAGCCCCAGCATTTT. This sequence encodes CASSLWTGVTQPQHF.

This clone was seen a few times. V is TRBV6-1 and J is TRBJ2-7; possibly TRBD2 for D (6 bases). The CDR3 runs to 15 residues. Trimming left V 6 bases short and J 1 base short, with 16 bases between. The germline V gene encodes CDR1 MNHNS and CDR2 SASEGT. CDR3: CASSPRGRESYEQYF. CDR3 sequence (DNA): TGTGCCAGCAGCCCAAGAGGGCGGGAATCCTACGAGCAGTACTTC.

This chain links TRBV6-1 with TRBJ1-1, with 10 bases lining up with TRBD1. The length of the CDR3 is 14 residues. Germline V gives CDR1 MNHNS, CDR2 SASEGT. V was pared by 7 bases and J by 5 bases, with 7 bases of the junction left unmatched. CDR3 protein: CASKRTGGKTEAFF. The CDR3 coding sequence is TGTGCCAGCAAACGGACAGGGGGAAAGACTGAAGCTTTCTTT.

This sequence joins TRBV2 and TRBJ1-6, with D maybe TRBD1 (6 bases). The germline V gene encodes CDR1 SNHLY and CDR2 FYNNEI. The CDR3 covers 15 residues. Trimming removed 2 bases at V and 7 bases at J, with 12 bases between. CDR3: CASSEQGQSNSPLHF. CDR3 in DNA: TGTGCCAGCAGTGAACAGGGGCAGTCAAATTCACCCCTCCACTTT.

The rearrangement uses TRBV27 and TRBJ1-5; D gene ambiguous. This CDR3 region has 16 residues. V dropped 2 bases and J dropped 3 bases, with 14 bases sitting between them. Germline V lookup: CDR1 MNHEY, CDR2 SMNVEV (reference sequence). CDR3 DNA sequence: TGTGCCAGCAGTTTAGGACTCGAAACATACAATCAGCCCCAGCATTTT. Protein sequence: CASSLGLETYNQPQHF.

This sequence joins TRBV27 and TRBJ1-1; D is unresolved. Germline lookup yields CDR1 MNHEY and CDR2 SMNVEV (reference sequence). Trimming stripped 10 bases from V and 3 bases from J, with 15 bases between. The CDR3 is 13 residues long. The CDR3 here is CATQPSLDTEAFF. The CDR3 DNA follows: TGTGCCACTCAGCCCAGTCTAGACACTGAAGCTTTCTTT.

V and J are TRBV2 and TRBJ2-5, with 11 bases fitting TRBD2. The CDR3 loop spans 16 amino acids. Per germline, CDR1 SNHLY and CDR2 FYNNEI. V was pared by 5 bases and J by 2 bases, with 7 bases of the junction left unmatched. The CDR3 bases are TGTGCCAGCAGTATTAGTAGCGGGGGGGGGCAAGAGACCCAGTACTTC. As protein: CASSISSGGGQETQYF.

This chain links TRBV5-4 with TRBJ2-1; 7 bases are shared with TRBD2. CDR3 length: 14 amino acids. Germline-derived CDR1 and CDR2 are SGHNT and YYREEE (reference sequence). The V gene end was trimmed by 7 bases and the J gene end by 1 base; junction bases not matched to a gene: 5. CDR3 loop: CASQWGGSYNEQFF. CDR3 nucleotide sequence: TGTGCCAGCCAATGGGGGGGATCCTACAATGAGCAGTTCTTC.

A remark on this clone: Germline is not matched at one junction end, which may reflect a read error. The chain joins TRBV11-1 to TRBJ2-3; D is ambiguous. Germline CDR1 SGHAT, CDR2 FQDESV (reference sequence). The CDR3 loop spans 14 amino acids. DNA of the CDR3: TGTGCCAGCAGCTTAGTTCTGAGTACAGCTACGCAGTATTTT. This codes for CASSLVLSTATQYF.

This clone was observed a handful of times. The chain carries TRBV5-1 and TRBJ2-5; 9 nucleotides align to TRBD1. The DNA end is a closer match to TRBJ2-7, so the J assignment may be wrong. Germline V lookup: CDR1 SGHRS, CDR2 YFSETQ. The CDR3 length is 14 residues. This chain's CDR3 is CASSRWTGDYEQYF. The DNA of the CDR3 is TGCGCCAGCAGCCGTTGGACAGGGGACTACGAGCAGTACTTC.

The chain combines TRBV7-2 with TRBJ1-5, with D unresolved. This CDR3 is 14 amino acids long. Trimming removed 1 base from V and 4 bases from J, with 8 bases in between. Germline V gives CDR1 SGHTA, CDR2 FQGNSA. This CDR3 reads CASSLGGMNQPQHF. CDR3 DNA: TGTGCCAGCAGCTTAGGCGGCATGAATCAGCCCCAGCATTTT.

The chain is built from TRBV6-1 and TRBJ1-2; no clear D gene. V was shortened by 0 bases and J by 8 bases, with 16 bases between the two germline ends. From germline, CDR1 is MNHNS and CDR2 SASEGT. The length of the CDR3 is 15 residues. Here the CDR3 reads CASSEAGEPGGGYTF. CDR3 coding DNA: TGTGCCAGCAGTGAAGCTGGTGAACCTGGCGGGGGCTACACCTTC.

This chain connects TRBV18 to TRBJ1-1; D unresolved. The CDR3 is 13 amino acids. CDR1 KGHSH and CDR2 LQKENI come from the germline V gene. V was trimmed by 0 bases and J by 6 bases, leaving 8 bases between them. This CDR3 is CASSPPPASEAFF. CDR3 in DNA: TGTGCCAGCTCACCACCCCCTGCGTCTGAAGCTTTCTTT. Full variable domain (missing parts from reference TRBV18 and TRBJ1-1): NAGVMQNPRHLVRRRGQEARLRCSPMKGHSHVYWYRQLPEEGLKFMVYLQKENIIDESGMPKERFSAEFPKEGPSILRIQQVVRGDSAAYFCASSPPPASEAFFGQGTRLTVV.

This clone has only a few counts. The CDR3 DNA reads TGTGCCAGCAGTTACGTTAGGGGTGAAGCTTTCTTT. It is translated as CASSYVRGEAFF. The chain is built from TRBV6-5 and TRBJ1-1, with D tentatively TRBD1 (5 bases). Germline V CDR1 and CDR2: MNHEY, SVGAGI. This CDR3 is built from 12 residues. V was trimmed by 2 bases and J by 7 bases, leaving 8 bases between them.

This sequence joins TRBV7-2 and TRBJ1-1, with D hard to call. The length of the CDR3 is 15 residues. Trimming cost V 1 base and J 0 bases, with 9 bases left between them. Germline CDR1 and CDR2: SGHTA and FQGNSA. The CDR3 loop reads CASSLGHRMNTEAFF. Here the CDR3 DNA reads TGTGCCAGCAGCTTAGGACACAGAATGAACACTGAAGCTTTCTTT.

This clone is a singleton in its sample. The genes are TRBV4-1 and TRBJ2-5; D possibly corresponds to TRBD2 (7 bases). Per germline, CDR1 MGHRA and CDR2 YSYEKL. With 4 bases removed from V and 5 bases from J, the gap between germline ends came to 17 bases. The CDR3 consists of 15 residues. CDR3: CASSRRGGTRETQYF. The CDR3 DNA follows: TGCGCCAGCAGCCGCCGGGGAGGGACACGTGAGACCCAGTACTTC.